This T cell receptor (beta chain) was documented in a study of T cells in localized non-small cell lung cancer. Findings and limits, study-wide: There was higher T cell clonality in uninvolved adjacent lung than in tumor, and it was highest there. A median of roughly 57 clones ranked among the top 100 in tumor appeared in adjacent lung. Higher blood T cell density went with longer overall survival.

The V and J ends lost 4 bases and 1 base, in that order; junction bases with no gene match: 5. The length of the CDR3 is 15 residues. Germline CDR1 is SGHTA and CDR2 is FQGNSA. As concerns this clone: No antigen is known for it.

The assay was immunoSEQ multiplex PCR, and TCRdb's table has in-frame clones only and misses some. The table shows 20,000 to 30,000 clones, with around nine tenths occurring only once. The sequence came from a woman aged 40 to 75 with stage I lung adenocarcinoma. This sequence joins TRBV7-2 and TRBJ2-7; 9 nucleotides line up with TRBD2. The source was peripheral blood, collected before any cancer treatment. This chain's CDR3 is CASSSSGLASYEQYF. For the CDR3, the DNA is TGTGCCAGCAGCTCCTCGGGACTAGCTTCCTACGAGCAGTACTTC.